The source of this T cell receptor (beta chain) is a study of blood T cell repertoires in COVID-19. The CDR3 consists of 15 residues. Germline lookup yields CDR1 SGHKS and CDR2 YYEKEE (reference sequence). V shed 4 bases and J shed 4 bases, with 15 bases lying between them. Under the authors' procedure: Quantification of nucleated cells was approximated via reference gene primer amplification. Libraries were prepared by immunoSEQ multiplex PCR; TCRdb keeps only in-frame clonotypes and omits some of them. The DNA gave D and trimming, while V, J and clone size come from that table. The repertoire holds over 200,000 clones, over 70% seen once, with approximately 8% in the top ten.

This receptor was obtained from a woman of 80 years or more with acute or convalescent COVID-19. The chain is built from TRBV5-5 and TRBJ1-5; D remains ambiguous. The material sequenced was peripheral blood. CDR3 sequence (DNA): TGTGCCAGCAGCGTCCTGGAGGGTGGTAATCAGCCCCAGCATTTT. Encoded protein: CASSVLEGGNQPQHF.